This T cell receptor (beta chain) was captured by sequencing in a study of blood T cell repertoires in COVID-19. Study summary: Collection of acute and convalescent COVID-19 samples took place in the United States, Italy and Spain.

In the original analysis: Nucleated cell counts were estimated from reference gene primer amplification. Here immunoSEQ multiplex PCR was the method, and the copy in TCRdb shows in-frame clones only, minus some. V, J and clone size derive from that table, while D and trimming were established from the DNA sequence. This sample has under 250,000 clones, with around 82% found just once. This clone came up a few times. The germline V gene has CDR1 SGHKS and CDR2 YYEKEE (reference sequence). The CDR3 has 15 residues. V lost 3 bases to trimming and J lost 6 bases; unmatched junction nucleotides: 12. The rearrangement links TRBV5-5 to TRBJ2-7; 7 nucleotides agree with TRBD1. Material for sequencing was PBMCs or T cells enriched from blood (not recorded which). This sequence originates from a woman in her forties who had been exposed to COVID-19. Here the CDR3 reads CASSSYLSQGPEQYF. CDR3 in DNA: TGTGCCAGCAGCTCGTATCTCTCACAGGGGCCCGAGCAGTACTTC. The variable domain in full, with the rest retrieved from reference TRBV5-5 and TRBJ2-7, is DAGVTQSPTHLIKTRGQQVTLRCSPISGHKSVSWYQQVLGQGPQFIFQYYEKEERGRGNFPDRFSARQFPNYSSELNVNALLLGDSALYLCASSSYLSQGPEQYFGPGTRLTVT.